The rows below give T cell receptor beta chains drawn from one sample of a study of blood T cell repertoires in COVID-19. The repertoire was sequenced with immunoSEQ multiplex PCR; TCRdb's copy has only in-frame clones and lacks some. Among 150,000 to 200,000 clones listed, around 86% were seen once. The source material was peripheral blood. The receptors were sampled from a man over 45 with active or convalescent COVID-19. The CDR3 runs from the conserved cysteine through the conserved F or W. The D gene is left open where the match is weak. Not every row has a clone size; where given, it reads once, few, many or a size class.

>few|TRBV12-3/TRBV12-4|TRBJ1-5|-
CASSLDRRQPQHF
TGTGCCAGCAGTTTAGACAGACGTCAGCCCCAGCATTTT
>-|TRBV3-1/TRBV3-2|TRBJ2-5|TRBD2
CASSHRSGRQETQYF
TGTGCCAGCAGCCATAGAAGCGGGAGACAAGAGACCCAGTACTTC
>-|TRBV18|TRBJ2-3|TRBD2
CASSPLSGGTDTQYF
TGTGCCAGCTCACCGTTAAGCGGGGGAACAGATACGCAGTATTTT
>-|TRBV19|TRBJ1-5|-
CASSKVWGPGGNQPQHF
TGTGCCAGTAGTAAAGTTTGGGGCCCGGGGGGCAATCAGCCCCAGCATTTT
>-|TRBV28|TRBJ1-2|-
CASLSSGGEDGGYTF
TGTGCCAGCCTTAGCTCTGGGGGCGAGGACGGTGGCTACACCTTC
>-|TRBV6-6|TRBJ1-4|TRBD1
CASRTGEEKLFF
TGTGCCAGCAGGACAGGGGAGGAAAAACTGTTTTTT
>-|TRBV5-1|TRBJ1-6|TRBD1
CASSLNPGQGDSPLHF
TGCGCCAGCAGCTTAAACCCGGGACAGGGGGATTCACCCCTCCACTTT
>-|TRBV30|TRBJ1-1|TRBD1
CAWSPHRGTEAFF
TGTGCCTGGAGTCCCCACAGGGGCACTGAAGCTTTCTTT
>-|TRBV7-3|TRBJ2-5|TRBD1
CASRPGTVNQETQYF
TGTGCCAGCAGACCCGGGACAGTCAACCAAGAGACCCAGTACTTC
>-|TRBV7-3|TRBJ2-7|-
CASSLKGSSSYEQYF
TGTGCCAGCAGCTTAAAGGGGTCGAGCTCCTACGAGCAGTACTTC
>few|TRBV11-2|TRBJ2-5|TRBD2
CASSLRAGDRETQYF
TGTGCCAGCAGCTTGAGGGCGGGAGATAGGGAGACCCAGTACTTC
>-|TRBV6-5|TRBJ1-1|TRBD1
CASRVGTGGLLAFF
TGTGCCAGCAGAGTAGGGACAGGGGGCTTATTAGCTTTCTTT
>-|TRBV6-2/TRBV6-3|TRBJ1-5|TRBD1
CASSRGQGANQPQHF
TGTGCCAGCAGTCGTGGACAGGGGGCCAATCAGCCCCAGCATTTT
>many|TRBV6-2/TRBV6-3|TRBJ2-1|TRBD2
CASSPLTGLAGPYNEQFF
TGTGCCAGCAGTCCACTTACCGGACTAGCGGGGCCATACAATGAGCAGTTCTTC
>-|TRBV27|TRBJ2-1|TRBD1
CASSLDLGTGKFF
TGTGCCAGCAGTTTGGATTTGGGGACAGGGAAATTCTTC
>-|TRBV29-1|TRBJ2-2|-
CSVEEGAGATGELFF
TGCAGCGTTGAAGAGGGGGCGGGGGCCACCGGGGAGCTGTTTTTT
>-|TRBV6-2/TRBV6-3|TRBJ2-7|-
CASRPSVGYEQYF
TGTGCCAGCAGACCTAGCGTAGGCTACGAGCAGTACTTC
>once|TRBV29-1|TRBJ1-2|TRBD1
CSARSSGTGGWMGYGYTF
TGCAGCGCGCGGTCGTCCGGGACAGGGGGCTGGATGGGCTATGGCTACACCTTC
>-|TRBV4-2|TRBJ1-5|TRBD1
CASSQGGQGGSNQPQHF
TGTGCCAGCAGCCAAGGGGGGCAGGGGGGTTCTAATCAGCCCCAGCATTTT
>-|TRBV5-1|TRBJ2-7|-
CASSLEPVSSYEQYF
TGCGCCAGCAGCTTGGAGCCGGTAAGCTCCTACGAGCAGTACTTC
>-|TRBV6-1|TRBJ1-6|-
CASSEGAVNNSPLHF
TGTGCCAGCAGTGAAGGGGCAGTAAATAATTCACCCCTCCACTTT
>-|TRBV28|TRBJ1-2|-
CASSPRAYGYTF
TGTGCCAGCAGTCCCAGGGCCTATGGCTACACCTTC
>-|TRBV28|TRBJ1-6|-
CASSSGTADSYNSPLHF
TGTGCCAGCAGTTCCGGGACTGCGGACTCCTATAATTCACCCCTCCACTTT
>-|TRBV7-2|TRBJ1-1|-
CASSLDPIAEAFF
TGTGCCAGCAGCTTAGACCCTATTGCGGAAGCTTTCTTT
>-|TRBV10-3|TRBJ2-5|TRBD2
CAISESVGGARETQYF
TGTGCCATCAGTGAGTCTGTCGGGGGGGCGAGAGAGACCCAGTACTTC
>-|TRBV6-5|TRBJ2-1|TRBD1
CASRGQGDLSKQFF
TGTGCCAGCAGGGGACAGGGGGACCTCAGCAAGCAGTTCTTC
>-|TRBV3-1/TRBV3-2|TRBJ1-5|-
CASSQVDTNQPQHF
TGTGCCAGCAGCCAAGTGGACACCAATCAGCCCCAGCATTTT
>-|TRBV2|TRBJ1-4|-
CASSILLPNEKLFF
TGTGCCAGCAGTATTCTTCTACCTAATGAAAAACTGTTTTTT
>-|TRBV14|TRBJ1-1|TRBD1
CASSQELTGPEAFF
TGTGCCAGCAGCCAAGAATTGACAGGGCCAGAAGCTTTCTTT
>once|TRBV4-2|TRBJ1-1|TRBD1
CASSQGGQGDTEAFF
TGTGCCAGCAGCCAAGGGGGACAGGGGGACACTGAAGCTTTCTTT
>once|TRBV19|TRBJ1-2|-
CASSIGFAGAYGYTF
TGTGCCAGTAGTATTGGTTTTGCAGGGGCCTATGGCTACACCTTC
>once|TRBV5-1|TRBJ1-1|TRBD1
CASSQGTGNTEAFF
TGCGCCAGCAGCCAGGGGACAGGTAACACTGAAGCTTTCTTT
>-|TRBV3-1/TRBV3-2|TRBJ2-3|TRBD2
CASGPGLVSTDTQYF
TGTGCCAGCGGACCAGGACTAGTTAGCACAGATACGCAGTATTTT